Listed below are T cell receptor beta chains from one sample, sequenced in a study of molecular identifiers for immune sequencing clone quantification. MiXCR, run by TCRdb on the PCR reads, gives a single entry per CDR3 protein. The sample has about 640,000 distinct CDR3 sequences; just under 20% are singletons. Sequenced sample: naive CD8+ T cells from blood, with Jurkat cell RNA spiked in. The receptors stem from a human donor in good health. Some libraries in this study had Jurkat cell RNA spiked in. The CDR3 runs from the conserved cysteine through the conserved F or W. The D gene is left open where the match is weak. A row's size may be missing; if present it is once, few, many or a size class.

clone size,V gene,J gene,D gene,CDR3 DNA,CDR3 protein
many,TRBV6-5,TRBJ2-3,NA,TGTGCCAGCAGTTACCTGGAGGGCACAGATACGCAGTATTTT,CASSYLEGTDTQYF
NA,TRBV6-5,TRBJ1-2,TRBD1,TGTGCCAGCAGCCTACAGGGGAACTATGGCTACGCCTTC,CASSLQGNYGYAF
few,TRBV20-1,TRBJ2-7,NA,TGCAGTGCGGAGGACAGCCCCTACGAGCAGTACTTC,CSAEDSPYEQYF
few,TRBV6-5,TRBJ2-1,NA,TGTGCCAGCACCTCCCCGGCGGGCGTGATCGAGAATGAGCAGTTCTTC,CASTSPAGVIENEQFF
few,TRBV9,TRBJ2-3,NA,TGTGCCAGCAGCGGGGTCAGAGATACGCAGTATTTT,CASSGVRDTQYF
many,TRBV5-1,TRBJ2-1,TRBD2,TGCGCCAGCACCCTCAGCGGGGCCCCTACAAGCGTGCAGTTCTTC,CASTLSGAPTSVQFF
many,TRBV19,TRBJ2-3,TRBD2,TGTGCCAGTAGGATAAGCGGGGGGGCAGATACGCAGTATTTT,CASRISGGADTQYF
many,TRBV9,TRBJ2-3,NA,TGTGCCAGCAGGGGGGCTTCGGATACGCAGTATTTT,CASRGASDTQYF
many,TRBV7-8,TRBJ2-1,NA,TGTGCCAGCAGCTTAGAAATTTACAATGAGCAGTTCTTC,CASSLEIYNEQFF
NA,TRBV27,TRBJ2-7,TRBD2,TGTGCCAGCAGTTTGGCTAGCGGGGCGGACGAGCAGTACTTC,CASSLASGADEQYF
NA,TRBV9,TRBJ2-5,NA,TGTGCCAGCAGCCCTCTACCGGGACAAGAGACCCAGTACTTC,CASSPLPGQETQYF
few,TRBV20-1,TRBJ2-1,TRBD2,TGCAGTGCTACCCGCCCGCGGGAGGACAATGAGCAGTTCTTC,CSATRPREDNEQFF
many,TRBV6-2/TRBV6-3,TRBJ1-5,TRBD1,TGTGCCAGCAGTGGACAGGGGGTTCAGCCCCAGCATTTT,CASSGQGVQPQHF
few,TRBV13,TRBJ2-4,TRBD1,TGTGCCAGCAGCAATACCGGGACAGGGCCATCCAAAAACATTCAGTACTTC,CASSNTGTGPSKNIQYF
few,TRBV27,TRBJ1-4,NA,TGTGCCAGCAGTACGGACAGTTCTAATGAAAAACTGTTTTTT,CASSTDSSNEKLFF
NA,TRBV10-1,TRBJ2-5,NA,TGCGCCACCTCCGTTGGCCGGACGCAAGAGACCCAGTACTTC,CATSVGRTQETQYF
many,TRBV19,TRBJ2-3,TRBD2,TGTGCCAGTATGGAGCTTATAGCGGGGGCAAGCACAGATACGCAGTATTTT,CASMELIAGASTDTQYF
many,TRBV29-1,TRBJ2-5,NA,TGCAGCGTAGCGGTACCATCGGAGACCCAGTACTTC,CSVAVPSETQYF
few,TRBV19,TRBJ1-2,NA,TGTGCCAGTACAGCTTACTATGGCTACACCTTC,CASTAYYGYTF
many,TRBV20-1,TRBJ2-4,NA,TGCAGTGCCACCGACGGAAGACTAGCCAAAAACATTCAGTACTTC,CSATDGRLAKNIQYF